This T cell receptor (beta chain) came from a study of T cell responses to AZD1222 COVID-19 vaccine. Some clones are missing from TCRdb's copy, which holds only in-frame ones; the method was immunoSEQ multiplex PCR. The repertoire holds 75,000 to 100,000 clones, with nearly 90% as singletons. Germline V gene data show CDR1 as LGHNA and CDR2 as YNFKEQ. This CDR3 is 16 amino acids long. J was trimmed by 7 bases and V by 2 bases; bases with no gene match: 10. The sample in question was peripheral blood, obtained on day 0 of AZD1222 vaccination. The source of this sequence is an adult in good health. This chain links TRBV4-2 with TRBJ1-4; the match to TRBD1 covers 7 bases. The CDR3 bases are TGTGCCAGCAGCCAACCCCAGGGGGGGGCGGGTGAAAAACTGTTTTTT. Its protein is CASSQPQGGAGEKLFF.